The subject of this entry is one T cell receptor beta chain. This CDR3 is built from 15 residues. CDR1 is SQVTM, CDR2 ANQGSEA, per germline. The J segment lost 0 bases and the V segment lost 5 bases, leaving 9 bases of the junction unmatched. This entry belongs to a study of T cell changes during pregnancy in multiple sclerosis. Clones were sequenced by immunoSEQ multiplex PCR, and TCRdb holds only the in-frame ones, with some missing. This table has fewer than 45,000 clones, roughly 90% appearing once. The sequence was obtained from a female donor in good health, enrolled as a control in a pregnancy study. V gene TRBV29-1 combines with J gene TRBJ1-2; 7 bases are shared with TRBD1. Sequenced here: peripheral blood, sampled in the third trimester of pregnancy. CDR3 nucleotides: TGCAGCGTTAAACCCGGACAGGACCCTAACTATGGCTACACCTTC. Translation gives CSVKPGQDPNYGYTF.